A single sample is the source of the 20 T cell receptor beta chains below, sequenced in a study of radiotherapy plus CTLA-4 blockade in lung cancer (dated by TCRdb to between 2017 and 2018). Receptor amplification or capture employed the immunoSEQ multiplex PCR assay. Held by TCRdb, this immuneACCESS table contains in-frame sequences only and omits some clones. Under half of the omission traces to an unresolved V gene where checked; the cause of the rest is unknown. This sample holds some 110,000 clones; 81% were observed only once. The top ten hold roughly 3.1% of the sample. The sequenced sample was peripheral blood, obtained from a patient treated with radiotherapy plus ipilimumab. All receptors come from a human donor with non-small cell lung cancer that progressed on radiotherapy plus ipilimumab. Some clones in this sample may be carry-over from other donors' samples.

V gene TRBV5-1 combines with J gene TRBJ2-3; D could derive from TRBD1 or TRBD2 (6 bases each). This CDR3 is built from 17 residues. CDR1 is SGHRS, CDR2 YFSETQ, per germline. Trimming cost V 0 bases and J 2 bases, with 16 bases left between them. The CDR3 is CASSLGLGGHFTDTQYF. CDR3 coding DNA: TGCGCCAGCAGCTTGGGTTTAGGGGGGCACTTCACAGATACGCAGTATTTT.

The CDR3 reads CASSLVGPSNYGYTF. The CDR3 DNA reads as TGTGCCAGCAGCTTAGTTGGCCCTTCCAACTATGGCTACACCTTC. The chain links TRBV11-2 to TRBJ1-2; D ambiguous. V dropped 1 base and J dropped 2 bases, with 11 bases sitting between them. The CDR3 is made up of 15 amino acids. CDR1 is SGHAT and CDR2 is FQNNGV in the germline V gene.

V is TRBV6-5 and J is TRBJ1-1, with a weak D call TRBD1 (5 bases). V lost 0 bases, J lost 3 bases, and 11 bases lay in between. This CDR3 has 15 residues. From germline, CDR1 is MNHEY and CDR2 SVGAGI. CDR3 DNA: TGTGCCAGCAGTTACTCTGGGGCCGAATACACTGAAGCTTTCTTT. Translated, it gives CASSYSGAEYTEAFF.

The chain has TRBV7-2 and TRBJ2-5, with TRBD2 as a possible D gene (5 bases). Germline CDR1 reads SGHTA; CDR2 reads FQGNSA. This CDR3 comprises 16 residues. V lost 2 bases and J 5 bases, leaving 18 bases between the germline ends. The CDR3 region is CASSLPAGSLEETQYF. DNA of the CDR3: TGTGCCAGCAGCTTACCCGCGGGTTCTCTGGAGGAGACCCAGTACTTC.

The chain employs TRBV10-2 and TRBJ1-5, with D possibly matching TRBD1 (6 bases). The CDR3 is 14 amino acids. V was shortened by 1 base and J by 7 bases, with 11 bases between the two germline ends. CDR1 and CDR2 from the germline V gene are WSHSY and SAAADI. The CDR3 sequence is CASSEWGAEQPQHF. The CDR3 DNA sequence: TGCGCCAGCAGTGAGTGGGGGGCAGAGCAGCCCCAGCATTTT.

This chain links TRBV4-3 with TRBJ1-2, with D unclear. The ends were cut back, 0 bases at V and 4 bases at J, with 9 bases in the middle. The CDR3 spans 14 residues. The germline gives CDR1 LGHNA, CDR2 YSLEER. The CDR3 DNA follows: TGCGCCAGCAGCCAAGACTTAAGACCCTATGGCTACACCTTC. The encoded protein is CASSQDLRPYGYTF.

The chain recombines TRBV28 with TRBJ1-6; 9 bases fit TRBD1. The CDR3 is 15 amino acids. The ends lost 3 bases at V and 10 bases at J; junction bases unmatched: 7. Germline CDR1 is MDHEN and CDR2 is SYDVKM. CDR3 residues: CASSFLGTGLSPLHF. The CDR3 nucleotides are TGTGCCAGCAGTTTCCTCGGGACAGGGTTGTCACCCCTCCACTTT.

V usage is TRBV6-6 and J usage is TRBJ2-1, with 9 nucleotides matching TRBD2. After removal of 4 bases from V and 8 bases from J, the junction contained 9 bases not matched to a gene. There are 15 residues in the CDR3. From germline, CDR1 is MNHNY and CDR2 SVGAGI (reference sequence). The CDR3 here is CASSWGAGGSYEQFF. As DNA, the CDR3 is TGTGCCAGCAGTTGGGGAGCGGGGGGAAGTTATGAGCAGTTCTTC.

This chain uses TRBV5-1 with TRBJ1-3; 9 positions match TRBD1. Germline V gene data show CDR1 as SGHRS and CDR2 as YFSETQ. Trimming removed 1 base from V and 0 bases from J; junction bases left unmatched: 5. The CDR3 has 17 amino acids. The CDR3 loop reads CASSLFGTGSSGNTIYF. The CDR3 coding sequence is TGCGCCAGCAGCTTGTTCGGGACAGGGAGCTCTGGAAACACCATATATTTT. The full variable domain, its missing parts supplied by reference TRBV5-1 and TRBJ1-3, is KAGVTQTPRYLIKTRGQQVTLSCSPISGHRSVSWYQQTPGQGLQFLFEYFSETQRNKGNFPGRFSGRQFSNSRSEMNVSTLELGDSALYLCASSLFGTGSSGNTIYFGEGSWLTVV.

The genes are TRBV7-3 and TRBJ2-1, with a weak D call TRBD1 (6 bases). The germline gives CDR1 SGHTA, CDR2 FQGTGA. The germline V and J ends were trimmed by 3 bases and 5 bases, with 8 bases remaining between them. CDR3 length: 13 residues. This chain's CDR3 is CASSLDRNNEQFF. In DNA, the CDR3 is TGTGCCAGCAGCTTGGACAGAAACAATGAGCAGTTCTTC.

The CDR3 coding sequence is TGTGCCAGCAGCTTCGCGAACACCGGGGAGCTGTTTTTT. Translation: CASSFANTGELFF. The J gene is TRBJ2-2, the V gene TRBV5-5, with D unclear. V was cut by 2 bases and J by 0 bases, with 2 bases left in between. In germline, CDR1 is SGHKS, CDR2 YYEKEE (reference sequence). This CDR3 is built from 13 residues.

This clone has just a few counts. The V and J genes are TRBV19 and TRBJ1-1; possibly TRBD1 for D (6 bases). The germline V and J ends were trimmed by 4 bases and 7 bases, with 16 bases remaining between them. From germline, CDR1 is LNHDA and CDR2 SQIVND (reference sequence). This CDR3 comprises 14 residues. The CDR3 protein is CASSKRQGPLEAFF. CDR3 nucleotide sequence: TGTGCCAGTAGTAAACGTCAGGGGCCGCTTGAAGCTTTCTTT.

This clone was seen a few times. V is TRBV7-9 and J is TRBJ2-5, with TRBD2 identical over 10 bases. The V gene's germline CDR1 is SEHNR and CDR2 FQNEAQ (reference sequence). This CDR3 has 17 residues. The ends lost 2 bases at V and 4 bases at J; junction bases unmatched: 10. CDR3 DNA sequence: TGTGCCAGCAGCTTAAATAAGAGGCTAGCGGGGGTAGAGACCCAGTACTTC. It yields the protein CASSLNKRLAGVETQYF.

CDR3 protein: CASSYLGTSGGQETQYF. CDR3 DNA sequence: TGTGCCAGCAGTTACCTAGGGACTAGCGGGGGACAAGAGACCCAGTACTTC. The chain links TRBV28 to TRBJ2-5; 14 bases map to TRBD2. The length of the CDR3 is 17 residues. Germline-derived CDR1 and CDR2 are MDHEN and SYDVKM. The ends lost 4 bases at V and 2 bases at J; junction bases unmatched: 6.

A single count supports this clone. The chain combines TRBV6-5 with TRBJ1-1, with 7 bases that match TRBD1. The CDR3 runs 16 residues. In germline, CDR1 is MNHEY, CDR2 SVGAGI. V was clipped by 2 bases and J by 2 bases; unmatched bases: 8. The CDR3 sequence is CASSYTRQGLNTEAFF. The CDR3 DNA follows: TGTGCCAGCAGTTACACAAGACAGGGCCTAAACACTGAAGCTTTCTTT.

This clone was picked up a small number of times. The chain joins TRBV5-1 to TRBJ1-3; no firm D call. Trimming stripped 0 bases from V and 0 bases from J, with 10 bases between. There are 16 residues in the CDR3. Germline V lookup: CDR1 SGHRS, CDR2 YFSETQ. CDR3 coding DNA: TGCGCCAGCAGCTTGGGGACGGTCGGCTCTGGAAACACCATATATTTT. This gives the protein CASSLGTVGSGNTIYF.

V and J are TRBV6-5 and TRBJ1-1; TRBD1 agrees at 8 bases. The CDR3 is made up of 15 amino acids. Germline V gene sequence: CDR1 MNHEY, CDR2 SVGAGI. The ends lost 4 bases at V and 0 bases at J; junction bases unmatched: 4. As DNA, the CDR3 is TGTGCCAGCAGTTCGTACAGGGGGGTGAACACTGAAGCTTTCTTT. Translated, it gives CASSSYRGVNTEAFF.

The chain combines TRBV7-9 with TRBJ1-1; D is possibly TRBD1 (5 bases). V was clipped by 0 bases and J by 11 bases, with 13 bases between them. The CDR3 runs to 13 residues. CDR1 is SEHNR, CDR2 FQNEAQ, per germline (reference sequence). The CDR3 DNA reads as TGTGCCAGCAGCTTAGCTTCGCAGGGTGGGGCTTTCTTT. Amino acids: CASSLASQGGAFF.

This clone was picked up a small number of times. This sequence joins TRBV28 and TRBJ2-7, with 12 nucleotides matching TRBD1. The CDR3 extends over 15 amino acids. Germline values: CDR1 MDHEN, CDR2 SYDVKM. Trimming removed 6 bases from V and 6 bases from J; junction bases left unmatched: 9. CDR3 region: CASSLGGTGGFEQYF. The CDR3 DNA reads as TGTGCCAGCAGCTTGGGTGGGACAGGGGGCTTCGAGCAGTACTTC.

The genes are TRBV9 and TRBJ1-6; D remains ambiguous. Germline V lookup: CDR1 SGDLS, CDR2 YYNGEE. This CDR3 comprises 19 residues. Between the trimmed V and J ends, which lost 4 bases and 0 bases, there was a span of 20 bases. CDR3: CASSPRAGEGGSYNSPLHF. The CDR3 DNA sequence: TGTGCCAGCAGCCCTAGAGCCGGTGAGGGAGGCTCCTATAATTCACCCCTCCACTTT. The whole variable domain, remainder taken from reference TRBV9 and TRBJ1-6, is DSGVTQTPKHLITATGQRVTLRCSPRSGDLSVYWYQQSLDQGLQFLIQYYNGEERAKGNILERFSAQQFPDLHSELNLSSLELGDSALYFCASSPRAGEGGSYNSPLHFGNGTRLTVT.